The clone carrying this TCR beta chain was detected ten times or more. Its cognate antigen is unknown. The record originates from a study of identical twins. MiXCR was run by TCRdb on the 5' RACE reads, yielding one entry per CDR3 protein. The sample records 250,000 or so distinct CDR3 sequences, 6% to 8.5% being singletons. Germline CDR1 SGHRS, CDR2 YFSETQ. The CDR3 extends over 12 amino acids. Between the trimmed V and J ends, which lost 4 bases and 6 bases, there was a span of 9 bases. The study, taken as a whole, reports: An excess of low generation probability was shown by twin-shared out-of-frame alpha sequences. Modelling underestimated the level of out-of-frame TCR alpha sharing observed in monozygotic twins. The more abundant beta clonotypes in cord blood had fewer insertions, and memory repertoires did not show this.

These data were also reused for a study on yellow fever vaccine responses in identical twins.

The clonotype comes from a young woman in good health. J is TRBJ2-3 and V is TRBV5-1; D unresolved. Sequenced material: CD8+ T cells sorted from blood. The CDR3 spells CASSKGADTQYF. CDR3 DNA: TGCGCCAGCAGCAAAGGCGCGGATACGCAGTATTTT.